One sample yielded the 28 T cell receptor beta chains listed below, sequenced in a study of cytomegalovirus exposure and HLA in healthy donors. Sequenced by immunoSEQ multiplex PCR; TCRdb stores in-frame clones only, minus some. This sample has under 250,000 clones, with roughly 87% found just once. The sample taken for sequencing was PBMCs. The receptor set was obtained from a woman in her late teens or twenties in good health and CMV-seropositive.

The V gene is TRBV27, the J gene TRBJ1-1; weak D call: TRBD1 (5 bases). Germline V gives CDR1 MNHEY, CDR2 SMNVEV (reference sequence). Trimming removed 5 bases at V and 5 bases at J, with 12 bases between. The CDR3 has 13 residues. The CDR3 protein is CASSVGARTEAFF. The DNA of the CDR3 is TGTGCCAGCAGTGTAGGGGCGCGGACTGAAGCTTTCTTT.

This chain links TRBV4-1 with TRBJ1-2, with D possibly being TRBD1 (5 bases). The CDR3 length is 16 residues. The germline V gene has CDR1 MGHRA and CDR2 YSYEKL. Trimming removed 0 bases from V and 2 bases from J, with 13 bases in between. CDR3 region: CASSQEVGPLNYGYTF. The DNA of the CDR3 is TGCGCCAGCAGCCAAGAAGTGGGGCCCCTAAACTATGGCTACACCTTC.

This clone was seen only once. CDR3 in DNA: TGTGCCAGCACGGCGGTTCCGGGTATGAACACTGAAGCTTTCTTT. It encodes CASTAVPGMNTEAFF. The V and J genes are TRBV2 and TRBJ1-1, with D unclear. V shed 7 bases and J shed 0 bases, with 15 bases lying between them. This CDR3 is 15 amino acids long. Germline CDR1 SNHLY, CDR2 FYNNEI.

The chain couples TRBV2 to TRBJ1-1, with D perhaps matching TRBD1 (6 bases). Per germline, CDR1 SNHLY and CDR2 FYNNEI. The CDR3 is 14 amino acids. Trimming pared 5 bases from V and 1 base from J, leaving 11 bases between. Here the CDR3 reads CASSLQGSNTEAFF. CDR3 bases: TGTGCCAGCAGTTTACAGGGCTCGAACACTGAAGCTTTCTTT.

This chain links TRBV7-6 with TRBJ1-3; 7 nucleotides agree with TRBD1. The CDR3 covers 16 residues. Trimming removed 5 bases from V and 1 base from J; junction bases left unmatched: 8. Germline CDR1 reads SGHVS; CDR2 reads FNYEAQ. CDR3 region: CASSHTGVTSGNTIYF. CDR3 DNA: TGTGCCAGCAGCCATACAGGGGTTACTTCTGGAAACACCATATATTTT.

The V and J genes are TRBV6-1 and TRBJ2-7; D not certain. Germline assignment: CDR1 MNHNS and CDR2 SASEGT. CDR3 length: 13 amino acids. V was cut by 2 bases and J by 2 bases, with 7 bases left in between. CDR3 region: CASSEPLPYEQYF. CDR3 coding DNA: TGTGCCAGCAGTGAACCCCTTCCCTACGAGCAGTACTTC.

The rearrangement uses TRBV27 and TRBJ2-7; maybe TRBD2 (5 bases). With 2 bases removed from V and 7 bases from J, the gap between germline ends came to 21 bases. This CDR3 has 16 residues. CDR1 is MNHEY, CDR2 SMNVEV, per germline (reference sequence). The CDR3 DNA is TGTGCCAGCAGTTTAGGGATAACCTCCCTAGCTCCGGAGCAGTACTTC. Translation: CASSLGITSLAPEQYF.

The V call is TRBV18, the J call TRBJ2-2; maybe TRBD2 (6 bases). With 6 bases removed from V and 2 bases from J, the gap between germline ends came to 13 bases. The CDR3 spans 15 residues. In germline, CDR1 is KGHSH, CDR2 LQKENI. The CDR3 reads CASSPGLSNTGELFF. Here the CDR3 DNA reads TGTGCCAGCTCTCCTGGACTATCAAACACCGGGGAGCTGTTTTTT.

This clone was seen only a few times. The chain combines TRBV11-2 with TRBJ1-2; 11 nucleotides line up with TRBD1. The CDR3 totals 15 residues. J was trimmed by 4 bases and V by 4 bases; bases with no gene match: 5. Germline CDR1 SGHAT, CDR2 FQNNGV. In DNA form, the CDR3 reads TGTGCCAGCAGCTCCGGGACAGGGGGGAGCTATGGCTACACCTTC. It encodes CASSSGTGGSYGYTF.

The chain combines TRBV2 with TRBJ1-2; D unclear. The CDR3 runs to 15 residues. Germline V CDR1 and CDR2: SNHLY, FYNNEI. Trimming left V 1 base short and J 5 bases short, with 14 bases between. This chain's CDR3 is CASSEELGSHYGYTF. The DNA of the CDR3 is TGTGCCAGCAGTGAAGAGCTGGGCTCGCATTATGGCTACACCTTC.

This clone was counted a single time. The chain carries TRBV5-1 and TRBJ2-1; the D is unclear. This CDR3 is built from 14 residues. Germline V lookup: CDR1 SGHRS, CDR2 YFSETQ. The V gene lost 4 bases and the J gene lost 5 bases, with 13 bases spanning the gap. The CDR3 protein is CASSEGDFNNEQFF. The CDR3 bases are TGCGCCAGCAGCGAAGGAGACTTCAACAATGAGCAGTTCTTC.

The J gene is TRBJ2-4, the V gene TRBV9, with TRBD1 matching over 10 bases. With V trimmed by 3 bases and J by 5 bases, 2 bases remained unmatched. CDR3 length: 14 amino acids. Germline-derived CDR1 and CDR2 are SGDLS and YYNGEE. CDR3 amino acids: CASSAGTGENIQYF. CDR3 DNA sequence: TGTGCCAGCAGCGCCGGGACAGGGGAAAACATTCAGTACTTC.

This clone has more than one count but fewer than ten. The chain carries TRBV30 and TRBJ1-4, with TRBD1 matching over 7 bases. CDR3 length equals 13 residues. Unmatched junction bases numbered 8, after V lost 8 bases and J lost 5 bases. The germline CDR1 and CDR2 sequences are GTSNPN and SVGIG (reference sequence). Here the CDR3 DNA reads TGTGCCCGCCAAGGGGGCGGGAATGAAAAACTGTTTTTT. Translation: CARQGGGNEKLFF. The variable domain in full, with the rest retrieved from reference TRBV30 and TRBJ1-4, is SQTIHQWPATLVQPVGSPLSLECTVEGTSNPNLYWYRQAAGRGLQLLFYSVGIGQISSEVPQNLSASRPQDRQFILSSKKLLLSDSGFYLCARQGGGNEKLFFGSGTQLSVL.

The table lists this clone with a count of one. The CDR3 sequence: CASSDRGETQYF. The CDR3 region has the DNA TGCGCCAGCAGTGACAGGGGAGAGACCCAGTACTTC. The chain employs TRBV10-1 and TRBJ2-5, with a possible D match to TRBD1 (6 bases). This CDR3 has 12 residues. V lost 3 bases, J lost 4 bases, and 6 bases lay in between. Germline CDR1 reads WNHNN; CDR2 reads SYGVQD (reference sequence).

The gene calls are TRBV27 and TRBJ2-7, with 8 bases fitting TRBD1. The V gene's germline CDR1 is MNHEY and CDR2 SMNVEV (reference sequence). The CDR3 runs to 16 residues. The junction had 13 bases not matched to a gene; V was cut back by 8 bases and J by 1 base. DNA for the CDR3: TGTGCCAGCTATGGCCAGGGGGCGCAAGGGTCCTACGAGCAGTACTTC. Translation: CASYGQGAQGSYEQYF.

V gene TRBV4-1 combines with J gene TRBJ2-1; 9 nucleotides line up with TRBD2. The CDR3 totals 18 residues. Trimming at V came to 0 bases and at J to 0 bases, leaving 6 bases not matched to a gene. The germline V gene has CDR1 MGHRA and CDR2 YSYEKL. The CDR3 coding sequence is TGCGCCAGCAGCCAAGATGCCGTAGCGGGAGCCTCCTACAATGAGCAGTTCTTC. Translating it yields CASSQDAVAGASYNEQFF.

The genes are TRBV6-5 and TRBJ2-3, with 13 positions matching TRBD2. J was trimmed by 3 bases and V by 8 bases; bases with no gene match: 5. CDR3 length: 15 amino acids. Germline loops: CDR1 MNHEY, CDR2 SVGAGI. Here the CDR3 DNA reads TGTGCCAGCTCGTCACTAGCGGGAGGGACAGATACGCAGTATTTT. Protein: CASSSLAGGTDTQYF.

The chain uses TRBV28 and TRBJ1-3; D might be TRBD1 (6 bases). The CDR3 is made up of 15 amino acids. Germline V gives CDR1 MDHEN, CDR2 SYDVKM. Trimming pared 5 bases from V and 3 bases from J, leaving 14 bases between. CDR3 coding DNA: TGTGCCAGCAGTATACAGGGTTTTGGTGGAAACACCATATATTTT. This codes for CASSIQGFGGNTIYF.

The rearrangement uses TRBV5-1 and TRBJ1-5, with 7 bases lining up with TRBD1. The CDR3 runs to 14 residues. V shed 0 bases and J 7 bases; nucleotides not matched to a gene: 4. Germline V gene sequence: CDR1 SGHRS, CDR2 YFSETQ. CDR3 amino acids: CASSLGQGYQPQHF. In nucleotides, the CDR3 is TGCGCCAGCAGCTTGGGACAGGGTTACCAGCCCCAGCATTTT. Full variable domain (missing parts from reference TRBV5-1 and TRBJ1-5): KAGVTQTPRYLIKTRGQQVTLSCSPISGHRSVSWYQQTPGQGLQFLFEYFSETQRNKGNFPGRFSGRQFSNSRSEMNVSTLELGDSALYLCASSLGQGYQPQHFGDGTRLSIL.

This clone was counted once. The J gene is TRBJ1-2, the V gene TRBV6-1, with 7 positions matching TRBD1. The CDR3 has 14 residues. After removal of 3 bases from V and 5 bases from J, the junction contained 6 bases not matched to a gene. Germline CDR1 is MNHNS and CDR2 is SASEGT. This CDR3 reads CASSEERGPYGYTF. CDR3 DNA: TGTGCCAGCAGTGAGGAAAGGGGGCCGTATGGCTACACCTTC.

CDR3 sequence: CAWSLRDGAGAGSNQPQHF. CDR3 DNA sequence: TGTGCCTGGAGCCTACGCGACGGGGCAGGGGCCGGGAGCAATCAGCCCCAGCATTTT. V usage is TRBV30 and J usage is TRBJ1-5, with D perhaps TRBD1 (6 bases). The length of the CDR3 is 19 residues. Germline V gene lookup returns CDR1 GTSNPN and CDR2 SVGIG (reference sequence). Between the trimmed V and J ends, which lost 3 bases and 1 base, there was a span of 25 bases. Full variable domain (rest looked up from reference TRBV30 and TRBJ1-5): SQTIHQWPATLVQPVGSPLSLECTVEGTSNPNLYWYRQAAGRGLQLLFYSVGIGQISSEVPQNLSASRPQDRQFILSSKKLLLSDSGFYLCAWSLRDGAGAGSNQPQHFGDGTRLSIL.

The V and J genes are TRBV9 and TRBJ2-7; 8 bases fit TRBD2. J gave up 7 bases and V 2 bases, and 8 bases lay outside the gene matches. The CDR3 is 14 amino acids. Germline CDR1 is SGDLS and CDR2 is YYNGEE. The CDR3 DNA sequence: TGTGCCAGCAGCGTCGGCGGGGGGACGGGGGAGCAGTACTTC. This gives the protein CASSVGGGTGEQYF.

This clone was detected once. The chain uses TRBV11-2 and TRBJ2-2; D possibly corresponds to TRBD2 (5 bases). V shed 5 bases and J shed 8 bases, with 24 bases lying between them. Germline lookup yields CDR1 SGHAT and CDR2 FQNNGV. CDR3 length: 17 amino acids. The DNA for the CDR3 is TGTGCCAGCAGCCGTCGGGGTAACGGAGGAGGTTGGGGGGAGCTGTTTTTT. Its translation: CASSRRGNGGGWGELFF.

The table lists this clone with a few counts. Different DNA sequences within this sample yield the same CDR3. The rearrangement uses TRBV4-2 and TRBJ2-6, with 7 bases matching TRBD1. V lost 0 bases, J lost 4 bases, and 3 bases stayed unmatched. Germline CDR1 is LGHNA and CDR2 is YNFKEQ. The CDR3 is 16 residues long. The CDR3 DNA sequence: TGTGCCAGCAGCCAAGAAGAGGGGGCGGGGGCCAACGTCCTGACTTTC. Amino acids: CASSQEEGAGANVLTF.

The chain combines TRBV12-5 with TRBJ1-1; tentative D call: TRBD1 (5 bases). The V end lost 0 bases, the J end lost 5 bases, and 13 bases lay between the germline ends. The CDR3 runs to 15 residues. The V gene's germline CDR1 is LGHNT and CDR2 FRNRAP. The CDR3 DNA is TGTGCTAGTGGTTTGGTACGTGGAGGGGCGACTGAAGCTTTCTTT. Translating it yields CASGLVRGGATEAFF.

J is TRBJ2-6 and V is TRBV2; tentative D call: TRBD1 (5 bases). V was cut by 7 bases and J by 0 bases, with 7 bases left in between. The CDR3 length is 14 residues. The germline gives CDR1 SNHLY, CDR2 FYNNEI. CDR3 DNA: TGTGCCAGCATACAGGACTCTGGGGCCAACGTCCTGACTTTC. Encoded protein: CASIQDSGANVLTF. Complete variable domain (other parts from reference TRBV2 and TRBJ2-6): EPEVTQTPSHQVTQMGQEVILRCVPISNHLYFYWYRQILGQKVEFLVSFYNNEISEKSEIFDDQFSVERPDGSNFTLKIRSTKLEDSAMYFCASIQDSGANVLTFGAGSRLTVL.

This chain links TRBV19 with TRBJ2-7; D call uncertain. Germline assignment: CDR1 LNHDA and CDR2 SQIVND (reference sequence). This CDR3 spans 15 amino acids. The ends were cut back, 3 bases at V and 3 bases at J, with 15 bases in the middle. CDR3 in DNA: TGTGCCAGTAGTATGCCGATTGGGCCCTACTACGAGCAGTACTTC. It translates to CASSMPIGPYYEQYF.

The V and J genes are TRBV4-1 and TRBJ2-3; 9 bases align to TRBD1. V trimming: 4 bases; J trimming: 2 bases; junction bases outside the gene matches: 13. This CDR3 has 18 residues. Germline lookup yields CDR1 MGHRA and CDR2 YSYEKL. The CDR3 here is CASSRTGGRDYYTDTQYF. CDR3 sequence (DNA): TGCGCCAGCAGCCGAACAGGGGGCCGGGACTACTACACAGATACGCAGTATTTT.